A single sample is the source of the 24 T cell receptor beta chains below, sequenced in a study of T cells in Graves' hyperthyroidism and ophthalmopathy. Amplification yielded TCR beta CDR3 regions, with RNA transcripts as the source. First-round RT-PCR targeting the TCR CDR3 was performed with the HTBI primer set. In TCRdb, the multiplex PCR reads were re-called with MiXCR into one record per CDR3 protein. Counted here are fewer than 900,000 distinct CDR3 sequences, about a sixth occurring once; the ten biggest clones make up 8.4%. The sample consisted of blood. Source of these receptors: a man between 18 and 29 years old with Graves' hyperthyroidism.

This clonotype occurred a few times. The chain uses TRBV4-3 and TRBJ1-1; tentatively, D is TRBD1 (5 bases). The CDR3 spans 13 residues. V lost 1 base and J lost 5, with 8 bases in between. Germline values: CDR1 LGHNA, CDR2 YSLEER. The CDR3 DNA follows: TGCGCCAGCAGCCAAGGGACATGGACTGAAGCTTTCTTT. This gives the protein CASSQGTWTEAFF.

This clonotype was seen more than once but under ten times. The J gene is TRBJ2-7, the V gene TRBV7-9; tentatively, D is TRBD1 or TRBD2 (5 bases each). There are 17 residues in the CDR3. Per germline, CDR1 SEHNR and CDR2 FQNEAQ (reference sequence). Trimming cost V 2 bases and J 9 bases, with 26 bases left between them. In DNA form, the CDR3 reads TGTGCCAGCAGCTTACAAGGGGTGGCAGGGACCGTTCATGGGCAGTACTTC. The encoded protein is CASSLQGVAGTVHGQYF. The complete variable domain, with remaining parts taken from reference TRBV7-9 and TRBJ2-7, reads DTGVSQNPRHKITKRGQNVTFRCDPISEHNRLYWYRQTLGQGPEFLTYFQNEAQLEKSRLLSDRFSAERPKGSFSTLEIQRTEQGDSAMYLCASSLQGVAGTVHGQYFGPGTRLTVT.

Of note for this clonotype: It may be a read error: a sequence one base away is much more abundant. The chain links TRBV4-2 to TRBJ2-7, with 10 bases aligning to TRBD2. The V and J ends lost 5 bases and 5 bases, in that order; junction bases with no gene match: 3. This CDR3 comprises 13 residues. Germline values: CDR1 LGHNA, CDR2 YNFKEQ. The CDR3 coding sequence is TGTGCCAGCAGCGGACTAGCGGAAGACGAGCAGTACTTC. Its translation is CASSGLAEDEQYF.

The chain combines TRBV5-5 with TRBJ2-1; D is unresolved. Trimming shortened V by 2 bases and J by 0 bases, and 9 bases separated the two germline ends. The germline V gene has CDR1 SGHKS and CDR2 YYEKEE (reference sequence). The CDR3 is 15 amino acids. The CDR3, as DNA: TGTGCCAGCAGCTTCCTGGATCTCTCCTACAATGAGCAGTTCTTC. This sequence encodes CASSFLDLSYNEQFF.

This clonotype has a handful of counts. V gene TRBV3-1 combines with J gene TRBJ1-1; no definite D call. CDR3 size: 14 residues. V lost 0 bases, J lost 8 bases, and 13 bases lay in between. Looked up from germline, CDR1 is LGHDT and CDR2 is YNNKEL (reference sequence). This CDR3 is CASSQDTPQDEAFF. The CDR3 region has the DNA TGTGCCAGCAGCCAAGATACCCCACAAGACGAAGCTTTCTTT.

The table lists this clonotype with many counts. This chain connects TRBV28 to TRBJ2-7; 7 nucleotides match TRBD1. The CDR3 runs to 17 residues. Germline lookup yields CDR1 MDHEN and CDR2 SYDVKM. The V gene end was trimmed by 2 bases and the J gene end by 1 base; junction bases not matched to a gene: 11. CDR3 nucleotide sequence: TGTGCCAGCAGTTTACCCGCCCACAGGGGATGGTCCTACGAGCAGTACTTC. Translated: CASSLPAHRGWSYEQYF.

At least ten counts were recorded for this clonotype. The chain is built from TRBV20-1 and TRBJ1-4; 7 bases line up with TRBD1. With V trimmed by 1 base and J by 7 bases, 3 bases remained unmatched. Per germline, CDR1 DFQATT and CDR2 SNEGSKA (reference sequence). CDR3 length: 13 residues. The CDR3: CSARVQGGEKLFF. CDR3 DNA: TGCAGTGCTAGAGTTCAGGGGGGTGAAAAACTGTTTTTT.

The table lists this clonotype with many counts. This sequence joins TRBV18 and TRBJ1-1; 9 bases agree with TRBD1. CDR1 and CDR2 (germline): KGHSH, LQKENI. Trimming took 3 bases from V and 3 from J; bases not matched to a gene: 5. CDR3 length equals 15 residues. DNA for the CDR3: TGTGCCAGCTCACCCCGGACAGGGGAGGACACTGAAGCTTTCTTT. Translated: CASSPRTGEDTEAFF.

The chain carries TRBV29-1 and TRBJ2-1, with TRBD2 matching 10 bases. There are 13 residues in the CDR3. The germline CDR1 and CDR2 sequences are SQVTM and ANQGSEA. With 7 bases clipped from V and 8 bases from J, the junction kept 8 bases outside the gene matches. CDR3 region: CSAAGTSVDEQFF. DNA of the CDR3: TGCAGCGCCGCCGGGACTAGCGTCGATGAGCAGTTCTTC.

The table lists this clonotype with a few counts. This CDR3 is CASSPQGGPPEAFF. DNA of the CDR3: TGTGCCAGCAGCCCTCAAGGGGGTCCCCCTGAAGCTTTCTTT. V gene TRBV11-2 combines with J gene TRBJ1-1, with D possibly TRBD1 on 6 matching bases. Deletions cut 5 bases from V and 6 bases from J, with 16 bases between. Germline assignment: CDR1 SGHAT and CDR2 FQNNGV. The CDR3 loop spans 14 amino acids.

This clonotype was seen many times. The rearrangement uses TRBV28 and TRBJ1-2; TRBD1 might be the D (6 bases). V lost 6 bases and J 8 bases, leaving 13 bases between the germline ends. Germline V gene lookup returns CDR1 MDHEN and CDR2 SYDVKM. The CDR3 has 12 amino acids. The CDR3 loop is CASRRTGKGYTF. CDR3 nucleotides: TGTGCCAGCAGGCGAACAGGGAAGGGCTACACCTTC.

This chain joins TRBV7-2 and TRBJ1-5; D unclear. Germline loops: CDR1 SGHTA, CDR2 FQGNSA. CDR3 length: 14 residues. Trimming stripped 4 bases from V and 6 bases from J, with 13 bases between. CDR3 coding DNA: TGTGCCAGCAGCTCCGCGGGGTGGGGTCAGCCCCAGCATTTT. This translates into CASSSAGWGQPQHF.

The chain links TRBV20-1 to TRBJ2-2; TRBD2 matches 7 bases. Trimming at V came to 2 bases and at J to 5 bases, leaving 5 bases not matched to a gene. CDR1 DFQATT and CDR2 SNEGSKA come from the germline V gene (reference sequence). The CDR3 has 14 residues. The CDR3 reads CSARKGAGTGELFF. In DNA form, the CDR3 reads TGCAGTGCTAGAAAGGGAGCGGGGACCGGGGAGCTGTTTTTT.

The chain couples TRBV4-2 to TRBJ2-3; possibly TRBD2 for D (5 bases). CDR3 length: 14 amino acids. Trimming shortened V by 1 base and J by 4 bases, and 9 bases separated the two germline ends. Germline lookup yields CDR1 LGHNA and CDR2 YNFKEQ. CDR3 residues: CASSQVSDADTQYF. As DNA, the CDR3 is TGTGCCAGCAGCCAAGTTAGCGATGCAGATACGCAGTATTTT.

This clonotype was detected many times. The chain links TRBV18 to TRBJ1-1, with TRBD1 as a possible D gene (6 bases). The length of the CDR3 is 14 residues. Germline lookup yields CDR1 KGHSH and CDR2 LQKENI. Trimming removed 5 bases at V and 5 bases at J, with 15 bases between. The chain's CDR3 is CASSEATGQTEAFF. The DNA for the CDR3 is TGTGCCAGCTCAGAAGCCACAGGGCAGACTGAAGCTTTCTTT.

This clonotype was counted at least ten times. V is TRBV12-3 or TRBV12-4 and J is TRBJ2-7, with 7 bases fitting TRBD2. V dropped 3 bases and J dropped 4; count of bases not matched to a gene: 6. This CDR3 has 14 amino acids. The CDR3 DNA reads as TGTGCCAGCAGTTTTCGCGCGCGGGGGTACGAGCAGTACTTC. Translation: CASSFRARGYEQYF.

This clonotype was found many times. This chain connects TRBV2 to TRBJ2-3, with TRBD2 as a possible D gene (6 bases). V was shortened by 6 bases and J by 7 bases, with 14 bases between the two germline ends. The CDR3 extends over 13 amino acids. The germline gives CDR1 SNHLY, CDR2 FYNNEI. The CDR3 sequence is CASSVGAGNTQYF. CDR3 coding DNA: TGTGCCAGCAGCGTGGGAGCGGGTAATACGCAGTATTTT.

In its sample, this clonotype was seen a few times. V usage is TRBV27 and J usage is TRBJ2-4, with 12 bases identical to TRBD1. The CDR3 is made up of 18 amino acids. Germline V gene sequence: CDR1 MNHEY, CDR2 SMNVEV (reference sequence). Trimming removed 6 bases from V and 0 bases from J; junction bases left unmatched: 9. The CDR3 protein is CASSPGTGGALAKNIQYF. The CDR3 DNA reads as TGTGCCAGCAGCCCCGGGACAGGGGGCGCTTTAGCCAAAAACATTCAGTACTTC.

This clonotype was observed many times. V is TRBV11-2 and J is TRBJ2-5; D not certain. The CDR3 is made up of 13 amino acids. V dropped 6 bases and J dropped 2 bases, with 10 bases sitting between them. Per germline, CDR1 SGHAT and CDR2 FQNNGV. CDR3 nucleotides: TGTGCCAGCAGGAAAAGAGTTCAAGAGACCCAGTACTTC. This gives the protein CASRKRVQETQYF.

Points on this clonotype: A clone one base away is much larger, so this may be a read error. The CDR3 does not close with the conserved phenylalanine or tryptophan, likely indicating a read error. V gene TRBV11-3 combines with J gene TRBJ1-1; 7 nucleotides align to TRBD1. CDR3 length equals 15 residues. Germline loops: CDR1 SGHNT, CDR2 YENEEA. V shed 5 bases and J 0 bases; nucleotides not matched to a gene: 6. This CDR3 reads CASSLRQGVNTEAFL. The CDR3 nucleotides read TGTGCCAGCAGCCTACGACAGGGCGTGAACACTGAAGCTTTCCTT.

The chain carries TRBV7-8 and TRBJ1-2; D unclear. This CDR3 contains 14 residues. Germline values: CDR1 SGHVS, CDR2 FQNEAQ. V lost 0 bases, J lost 3 bases, and 8 bases lay in between. CDR3 residues: CASSLAPVDYGYTF. CDR3 nucleotide sequence: TGTGCCAGCAGCTTAGCCCCGGTCGACTATGGCTACACCTTC.

The chain couples TRBV28 to TRBJ1-2; D is unresolved. V was clipped by 6 bases and J by 5 bases, with 22 bases between them. The germline gives CDR1 MDHEN, CDR2 SYDVKM. The CDR3 extends over 16 amino acids. CDR3 sequence reads: CASSPNPDLLEYGYTF. The CDR3 DNA is TGTGCCAGCAGCCCCAACCCGGACCTCCTCGAGTATGGCTACACCTTC.

This clonotype was counted at least ten times. The chain combines TRBV20-1 with TRBJ2-7; D perhaps matches TRBD1 (6 bases). CDR1 and CDR2 from the germline V gene are DFQATT and SNEGSKA (reference sequence). V shed 0 bases and J shed 2 bases, with 17 bases lying between them. The CDR3 extends over 16 amino acids. The CDR3 reads CSARDVSGHSTYEQYF. CDR3 DNA: TGCAGTGCTAGAGATGTGTCGGGACATTCGACCTACGAGCAGTACTTC.

This clonotype was seen a handful of times. The chain recombines TRBV12-3 or TRBV12-4 with TRBJ1-2; the match to TRBD1 covers 7 bases. V trimming: 3 bases; J trimming: 3 bases; junction bases outside the gene matches: 10. The CDR3 contains 16 residues. CDR3 amino acids: CASSFTGEGRYYGYTF. DNA of the CDR3: TGTGCCAGCAGTTTTACAGGGGAGGGACGATACTATGGCTACACCTTC.